This TCR beta chain was sequenced for a study of response to subunit inactivated influenza vaccine. Findings of the study overall: Researchers suggested that each seasonal influenza vaccination recruits few new T cells.

In regard to this clonotype: Its antigen is unidentified.

TCRdb itself ran the RT-PCR reads through MiXCR, one entry per CDR3 protein. The data contain about 180,000 distinct CDR3 sequences, approximately 9.2% of them singletons. V was pared by 5 bases and J by 3 bases, with 11 bases of the junction left unmatched. Germline V gene sequence: CDR1 SGHAT, CDR2 FQNNGV. The CDR3 totals 17 residues. The sequencing here drew on non-naive T cells sorted from PBMCs, taken on the day of vaccination. The V call is TRBV11-2, the J call TRBJ2-3; 10 bases match TRBD2. The receptor comes from a man aged 45-65 years who received an inactivated influenza vaccine. The CDR3 region is CASSVRPGTSVTDTQYF. The CDR3 bases are TGTGCCAGCAGCGTAAGACCCGGGACTAGCGTGACAGATACGCAGTATTTT.